Shown below are 22 T cell receptor beta chains from a single sample sequenced in a study of T cell responses to AZD1222 COVID-19 vaccine. Produced via immunoSEQ multiplex PCR; TCRdb's table is partial and in-frame only. The sample has fewer than 200,000 clones; 91% are singletons. The sample in question was peripheral blood, obtained on day 0 of AZD1222 vaccination. These TCRs come from an adult in good health.

The rearrangement links TRBV7-2 to TRBJ1-2; D might be TRBD1 (5 bases). V was clipped by 2 bases and J by 1 base, with 20 bases between them. This CDR3 region has 18 residues. CDR1 and CDR2 from the germline V gene are SGHTA and FQGNSA. DNA for the CDR3: TGTGCCAGCAGCTTATATTGGGCGGGGGGTTTGGATAACTATGGCTACACCTTC. As protein: CASSLYWAGGLDNYGYTF.

The rearrangement links TRBV5-1 to TRBJ2-3; D call uncertain. The CDR3 contains 15 residues. With 0 bases removed from V and 2 bases from J, the gap between germline ends came to 10 bases. The germline V gene encodes CDR1 SGHRS and CDR2 YFSETQ. This chain's CDR3 is CASSLDTRSTDTQYF. The DNA of the CDR3 is TGCGCCAGCAGCTTGGACACCCGTTCCACAGATACGCAGTATTTT.

This rearrangement joins TRBV7-7 to TRBJ2-3; 7 nucleotides line up with TRBD2. The CDR3 consists of 15 residues. Germline CDR1 and CDR2: SSHAT and FNYEAQ (reference sequence). V lost 3 bases, J lost 4 bases, and 7 bases stayed unmatched. For the CDR3, the DNA is TGTGCCAGCAGCTTGGCCAGCGGGGTTTCAGATACGCAGTATTTT. It encodes CASSLASGVSDTQYF.

J is TRBJ2-7 and V is TRBV6-4; D remains ambiguous. The CDR3 is 11 residues long. The germline CDR1 and CDR2 sequences are MRHNA and SNTAGT. V dropped 8 bases and J dropped 0 bases, with 5 bases sitting between them. CDR3 amino acids: CASLISYEQYF. DNA of the CDR3: TGTGCCAGCCTAATCTCCTACGAGCAGTACTTC.

The chain joins TRBV7-2 to TRBJ2-5; unclear D gene. Germline V lookup: CDR1 SGHTA, CDR2 FQGNSA. V shed 4 bases and J shed 5 bases, with 14 bases lying between them. This CDR3 spans 14 amino acids. CDR3: CASSYYVMLETQYF. The CDR3 DNA follows: TGTGCCAGCAGCTACTACGTGATGTTGGAGACCCAGTACTTC.

V is TRBV7-2 and J is TRBJ2-1; 7 nucleotides agree with TRBD2. Trimming removed 4 bases from V and 15 bases from J; junction bases left unmatched: 9. The germline V gene has CDR1 SGHTA and CDR2 FQGNSA. There are 12 residues in the CDR3. CDR3 loop: CASSYRTRLPFF. CDR3 DNA sequence: TGTGCCAGCAGCTATAGGACTAGGCTCCCGTTCTTC. The variable domain in full, completed from reference TRBV7-2 and TRBJ2-1, reads GAGVSQSPSNKVTEKGKDVELRCDPISGHTALYWYRQSLGQGLEFLIYFQGNSAPDKSGLPSDRFSAERTGGSVSTLTIQRTQQEDSAVYLCASSYRTRLPFFGPGTRLTVL.

This sequence joins TRBV4-3 and TRBJ1-3; D might be TRBD1 (5 bases). This CDR3 has 16 amino acids. Trimming removed 0 bases at V and 6 bases at J, with 15 bases between. The V gene's germline CDR1 is LGHNA and CDR2 YSLEER. The CDR3: CASSQDVPGRLNTIYF. The CDR3, as DNA: TGCGCCAGCAGCCAAGATGTCCCAGGGCGGTTAAACACCATATATTTT.

The chain links TRBV18 to TRBJ2-2; D is unresolved. The CDR3 contains 15 residues. The germline V and J ends were trimmed by 0 bases and 2 bases, with 7 bases remaining between them. CDR1 is KGHSH and CDR2 is LQKENI in the germline V gene. In DNA, the CDR3 is TGTGCCAGCTCACCACCGAGTTTTAACACCGGGGAGCTGTTTTTT. Amino acids: CASSPPSFNTGELFF.

The chain's CDR3 is CASSLGRGGSYGYTF. In nucleotides, the CDR3 is TGTGCCAGCAGCTTGGGCCGGGGGGGATCCTATGGCTACACCTTC. The chain links TRBV11-3 to TRBJ1-2; D is possibly TRBD1 (5 bases). The CDR3 is made up of 15 amino acids. Germline loops: CDR1 SGHNT, CDR2 YENEEA. With 3 bases removed from V and 4 bases from J, the gap between germline ends came to 15 bases.

This chain uses TRBV20-1 with TRBJ1-4; D gene unclear. V lost 3 bases and J 12 bases, leaving 17 bases between the germline ends. CDR3 length: 13 residues. CDR1 is DFQATT and CDR2 is SNEGSKA in the germline V gene (reference sequence). Here the CDR3 DNA reads TGCAGTGCTAGTGGAGGACCCAAAACCGAACTGTTTTTT. It is translated as CSASGGPKTELFF.

This chain joins TRBV7-3 and TRBJ2-2; D gene unclear. The V and J ends lost 2 bases and 0 bases respectively, with 4 bases between them. This CDR3 contains 14 residues. Germline V gene data show CDR1 as SGHTA and CDR2 as FQGTGA. The CDR3 DNA follows: TGTGCCAGCAGCTTATTAGCGAACACCGGGGAGCTGTTTTTT. It specifies CASSLLANTGELFF.

This chain joins TRBV2 and TRBJ1-5, with 8 nucleotides matching TRBD1. CDR3 length: 16 residues. Unmatched junction bases numbered 4, after V lost 1 base and J lost 2 bases. Germline CDR1 is SNHLY and CDR2 is FYNNEI. The CDR3 loop is CASSEVDRGGNQPQHF. Here the CDR3 DNA reads TGTGCCAGCAGTGAAGTCGACAGGGGAGGCAATCAGCCCCAGCATTTT.

The gene calls are TRBV4-3 and TRBJ2-7, with D maybe TRBD1 (5 bases). The germline CDR1 and CDR2 sequences are LGHNA and YSLEER. The CDR3 runs to 13 residues. Trimming took 3 bases from V and 3 from J, leaving 9 bases between them. The CDR3 DNA follows: TGCGCCAGCAGCCACCTAGGGGACTACGAGCAGTACTTC. Translating gives CASSHLGDYEQYF.

The gene calls are TRBV27 and TRBJ2-7; a possible D gene is TRBD2 (5 bases). Per the germline V gene, CDR1 is MNHEY and CDR2 is SMNVEV (reference sequence). The V end was cut by 7 bases, the J end by 5 bases, with 18 bases between. CDR3 length equals 14 residues. The CDR3 region has the DNA TGTGCCAGCATCTCGTCCGGGGTCTCGGACGAGCAGTACTTC. Its protein is CASISSGVSDEQYF.

The chain couples TRBV19 to TRBJ1-2; possible D gene TRBD1, 5 bases. CDR3 length: 13 amino acids. Trimming took off 6 bases at V and 5 bases at J, with 13 bases between the two ends. CDR1 LNHDA and CDR2 SQIVND come from the germline V gene (reference sequence). The CDR3 is CASSPGARYGYTF. CDR3 nucleotides: TGTGCCAGTAGCCCCGGGGCAAGATATGGCTACACCTTC.

J is TRBJ1-5 and V is TRBV28; no reliable D call. Germline lookup yields CDR1 MDHEN and CDR2 SYDVKM. V lost 5 bases to trimming and J lost 4 bases, with 12 bases between them. The CDR3 has 14 residues. In DNA form, the CDR3 reads TGTGCCAGCAGTCCCGGCGGGCCAAATCAGCCCCAGCATTTT. This translates into CASSPGGPNQPQHF.

CDR3 sequence: CASSSLAGRTEAFF. The CDR3 nucleotides read TGTGCCAGCAGCTCCCTGGCAGGGAGGACTGAAGCTTTCTTT. This rearrangement joins TRBV7-3 to TRBJ1-1; D perhaps matches TRBD1 (5 bases). The CDR3 is 14 residues long. V lost 4 bases to trimming and J lost 5 bases, with 14 bases between them. The germline V gene encodes CDR1 SGHTA and CDR2 FQGTGA.

The J gene is TRBJ1-3, the V gene TRBV7-6; D is uncertain. The ends were cut back, 0 bases at V and 0 bases at J, with 15 bases in the middle. The CDR3 is made up of 18 amino acids. Germline lookup yields CDR1 SGHVS and CDR2 FNYEAQ. CDR3 residues: CASSLAPHRRDSGNTIYF. CDR3 in DNA: TGTGCCAGCAGCTTAGCGCCACACCGAAGAGACTCTGGAAACACCATATATTTT.

The rearrangement links TRBV28 to TRBJ1-4; D call uncertain. Trimming pared 5 bases from V and 4 bases from J, leaving 17 bases between. Germline values: CDR1 MDHEN, CDR2 SYDVKM. This CDR3 comprises 16 residues. Written as DNA, the CDR3 is TGTGCCAGCAGTACTCCCAACCCGGGCCTTAATGAAAAACTGTTTTTT. Amino acid sequence: CASSTPNPGLNEKLFF.

The chain joins TRBV7-2 to TRBJ2-1; 14 bases map to TRBD2. CDR3 size: 17 residues. The germline V gene has CDR1 SGHTA and CDR2 FQGNSA. V lost 6 bases to trimming and J lost 1 base; unmatched junction nucleotides: 5. The CDR3 DNA follows: TGTGCCAGCAGACAAGGACTAGCGGGAGGTTCCTACAATGAGCAGTTCTTC. As protein: CASRQGLAGGSYNEQFF.

The chain uses TRBV10-3 and TRBJ1-5; D call uncertain. This CDR3 has 13 residues. CDR1 is ENHRY and CDR2 is SYGVKD in the germline V gene. Trimming stripped 4 bases from V and 3 bases from J, with 7 bases between. The CDR3 spells CAISGSDNQPQHF. CDR3 nucleotides: TGTGCCATCAGTGGTTCAGACAATCAGCCCCAGCATTTT.

This clone was recorded once. The J gene is TRBJ2-5, the V gene TRBV19; 7 positions agree with TRBD2. In germline, CDR1 is LNHDA, CDR2 SQIVND (reference sequence). CDR3 size: 18 residues. The V and J ends lost 5 bases and 5 bases, in that order; junction bases with no gene match: 20. The CDR3 nucleotides read TGTGCCAGTAGTGCCCTTTTCGGGGGGAGGTACTTTGGGGAGACCCAGTACTTC. Amino acid sequence: CASSALFGGRYFGETQYF.